This entry describes one T cell receptor beta chain. Its antigen is still unknown. This sample is part of a study of T cells in Graves' hyperthyroidism and ophthalmopathy. Notes on the study in general: Ophthalmopathy onset followed model prediction by a median about 6.9 months. Blood also showed most of the thyroid clonotypes that were expanded above 0.001.

CDR3 length equals 13 residues. The V end lost 4 bases, the J end lost 6 bases, and 10 bases lay between the germline ends. The germline V gene has CDR1 MNHEY and CDR2 SMNVEV (reference sequence). Using RNA transcripts as the source, TCR beta CDR3 regions were amplified. The HTBI primer set drove a first-round RT-PCR of the TCR CDR3. Using its own MiXCR run on the multiplex PCR reads, TCRdb lists one record per CDR3 protein. The sample shows around 620,000 distinct CDR3 sequences, 15% to 20% of them seen only once. Each 10 ml fresh peripheral blood draw supplied the PBMCs. The sequenced material came from blood. The TCR originated in a woman in her twenties or thirties with Graves' hyperthyroidism. The chain uses TRBV27 and TRBJ1-5; D may be TRBD1 (5 bases). The CDR3 DNA is TGTGCCAGCAGTTCGGGGGGGAGTCAGCCCCAGCATTTT. Encoded protein: CASSSGGSQPQHF.